The entry below describes one T cell receptor (beta chain). What it binds is not known. For the second PCR, which ran for about 7 to 11 cycles, a sample-barcoded 5' primer and a J-beta primer mix were used. With 12 random nucleotides, a template-switch adaptor tagged each individual cDNA molecule. TCRdb re-called the 5' RACE reads with MiXCR, one entry per CDR3 protein. The sample lists some 1 million distinct CDR3 sequences; roughly 45% were seen once. The data derive from a study of blood T cells in healthy people across ages. In the study overall: Per two T cells, about one barcoded beta molecule was captured through template switching.

Study-level findings and limits: A roughly linear age-dependent decrease characterized TCR beta diversity per million T cells.

Germline values: CDR1 DFQATT, CDR2 SNEGSKA (reference sequence). Trimming cost V 1 base and J 8 bases, with 18 bases left between them. The CDR3 is made up of 15 amino acids. Donor samples were obtained from healthy Caucasian individuals from Russia, aged about 6 to 95. The rearrangement joins TRBV20-1 to TRBJ2-1; D might be TRBD2 (5 bases). The sequencing sample was made of blood. The clonotype originates from a woman in her sixties or seventies in good health. DNA for the CDR3: TGCAGTGCTAGAGGTCTGGACGGGAAGAGCGATGAGCAGTTCTTC. As protein: CSARGLDGKSDEQFF.